The rows below give T cell receptor beta chains drawn from one sample of a study of blood T cell repertoires in COVID-19. TCRdb keeps only in-frame clones here, not all; method: immunoSEQ multiplex PCR. The sample holds about 400,000 clones; about 90% are singletons and the top ten take approximately 3%. The specimen was PBMCs or T cells enriched from blood (not recorded which). The receptors were gathered from a woman aged 25 to 39 who had recovered from COVID-19. Both conserved end residues are part of each CDR3. Fields, in order: V gene, D gene, clone size, J gene, CDR3 DNA, CDR3 protein. A D gene is named only where the DNA matches it firmly. Not all rows give a size; the values are once, few, many and, for expanded clones, a class.

>TRBV29-1|.|.|TRBJ1-2
TGCAGCGTTGAAGAACCGGGGGTCAGTGGCTACACCTTC
CSVEEPGVSGYTF
>TRBV19|.|.|TRBJ1-2
TGTGCCAGTAGTACAATGACAGATAACTATGGCTACACCTTC
CASSTMTDNYGYTF
>TRBV27|TRBD1|.|TRBJ1-3
TGTGCCAGCAGTAGAGGGACAGGGTTTCACTCTGGAAACACCATATATTTT
CASSRGTGFHSGNTIYF
>TRBV5-1|TRBD1|.|TRBJ2-2
TGCGCCAGCAGCGGAGGACAGGGGGCGTTCGGGGAGCTGTTTTTT
CASSGGQGAFGELFF
>TRBV3-1/TRBV3-2|.|.|TRBJ1-1
TGTGCCAGCAGCCAAGGGGGAGGGAAAGCTTTCTTT
CASSQGGGKAFF
>TRBV19|.|.|TRBJ2-7
TGTGCCAGTAGTCCCCTTCGGGGTAGCGGCGGGCACGAGCAGTACTTC
CASSPLRGSGGHEQYF
>TRBV12-3/TRBV12-4|.|.|TRBJ2-7
TGTGCCAGCAGTGCCGACTCTTACGAGCAGTACTTC
CASSADSYEQYF
>TRBV5-4|.|.|TRBJ1-2
TGTGCCAGCAGCTCGCCGGTGAGCGCTTCAAACTATGGCTACACCTTC
CASSSPVSASNYGYTF
>TRBV10-3|TRBD1|.|TRBJ2-3
TGTGCCATCAGCGCCTGGACAGGTGGTCGTGCGCAGTATTTT
CAISAWTGGRAQYF
>TRBV6-5|.|once|TRBJ2-4
TGTGCCAGCAGCCTCGACATAGCCAAAAACATTCAGTACTTC
CASSLDIAKNIQYF
>TRBV27|.|.|TRBJ1-1
TGTGCCAGCAGTTTTGAGGGGGCTGAAGCTTTCTTT
CASSFEGAEAFF
>TRBV7-2|TRBD2|once|TRBJ2-7
TGTGCCAGCAGCTTAAGGGCGGGGGGCACCGCCTACGAGCAGTACTTC
CASSLRAGGTAYEQYF
>TRBV11-3|.|once|TRBJ2-1
TGTGCCAGCAGCTCGACTAGGAATGAGCAGTTCTTC
CASSSTRNEQFF
>TRBV5-1|.|.|TRBJ1-5
TGCGCCAGCAGCTTGTGGGGGGGCAATCAGCCCCAGCATTTT
CASSLWGGNQPQHF
>TRBV27|.|few|TRBJ1-1
TGTGCCAGCAGCCGTAACGGGAACACTGAAGCTTTCTTT
CASSRNGNTEAFF
>TRBV13|.|.|TRBJ1-6
TGTGCCAGCAGCTTCAGTTGGAACTACACCCTCCACTTT
CASSFSWNYTLHF
>TRBV11-2|.|.|TRBJ1-2
TGTGCCAGCAGCCGCGATGGTGTCTATGGCTACACCTTC
CASSRDGVYGYTF
>TRBV10-1|.|.|TRBJ2-3
TGCGCCAGCAGTGAGTTGAGACAGTCGGCAGATACGCAGTATTTT
CASSELRQSADTQYF
>TRBV3-1/TRBV3-2|.|few|TRBJ1-4
TGTGCCAGCAGCCCGGGGGGGAGGCTGGGGAAACTGTTTTTT
CASSPGGRLGKLFF
>TRBV5-8|.|.|TRBJ2-1
TGTGCCAGTTGGCGGGGGCCCACCTACAATGAGCAGTTCTTC
CASWRGPTYNEQFF
>TRBV7-9|.|.|TRBJ1-6
TGTGCCAGCAGCTTAGACTTCTCACCCCTCCACTTT
CASSLDFSPLHF
>TRBV5-1|.|.|TRBJ1-1
TGCGCCAGCAGCTTGGGGGCGGGGAGAACTGAAGCTTTCTTT
CASSLGAGRTEAFF
>TRBV27|.|.|TRBJ2-1
TGTGCCAGCAGTCTCAGCTCCTACAATGAGCAGTTCTTC
CASSLSSYNEQFF
>TRBV3-1/TRBV3-2|.|.|TRBJ2-4
TGTGCCAGCAGCCAAGATAACCGGGAGAGGGTCAAAAACATTCAGTACTTC
CASSQDNRERVKNIQYF
>TRBV19|.|.|TRBJ1-1
TGTGCCAGTAGTTGGTCAGGGGCTGGTAGCACTGAAGCTTTCTTT
CASSWSGAGSTEAFF
>TRBV16|TRBD1|once|TRBJ2-7
TGTGCCAGCAGCCCGGGACAGGGAGACGAGCAGTACTTC
CASSPGQGDEQYF
>TRBV10-1|TRBD1|few|TRBJ2-7
TGCGCCAGCAGTGTTTACACCGGGACAGCGCGTTATGAGCAGTACTTC
CASSVYTGTARYEQYF
>TRBV5-1|TRBD2|.|TRBJ2-3
TGCGCCAGCAGCTCCCGGACTAGCGGGTTACCAGATACGCAGTATTTT
CASSSRTSGLPDTQYF
>TRBV5-1|.|.|TRBJ2-1
TGCGCCAGCAGCTTGGGACTAGGGAACAATGAGCAGTTCTTC
CASSLGLGNNEQFF
>TRBV25-1|.|.|TRBJ2-7
TGTGCCAGCACGTCGGGGGGCAGCTCCTACGAGCAGTACTTC
CASTSGGSSYEQYF
>TRBV24-1|.|.|TRBJ1-2
TGTGCCACCAGTGATGAGCAGGGTTATGGCTACACCTTC
CATSDEQGYGYTF
>TRBV9|TRBD2|.|TRBJ2-1
TGTGCCAGCAGCGACGAGCGGGGGGGCCGTCATGCTGAGCAGTTCTTC
CASSDERGGRHAEQFF
>TRBV29-1|TRBD1|.|TRBJ2-3
TGCAGCGTTGCACAGGGGAGCACAGATACGCAGTATTTT
CSVAQGSTDTQYF
>TRBV28|.|.|TRBJ1-2
TGTGCCATCACCACACCCCATTATGGCTACACCTTC
CAITTPHYGYTF
>TRBV27|TRBD1|.|TRBJ1-4
TGTGCCAGCAGTTTATCCAGGGGGCAAGGAACTAATGAAAAACTGTTTTTT
CASSLSRGQGTNEKLFF
>TRBV18|TRBD2|.|TRBJ2-5
TGTGCCAGCTCCCCAAGGACTAGCGGGCAAGAGACCCAGTACTTC
CASSPRTSGQETQYF
>TRBV5-1|TRBD1|.|TRBJ1-5
TGCGCCAGCAGCTTCGGGACAGGAGGAAATCAGCCCCAGCATTTT
CASSFGTGGNQPQHF
>TRBV10-3|.|.|TRBJ1-6
TGTGCCATCAGTGAGTACACAGCTAATTCACCCCTCCACTTT
CAISEYTANSPLHF
>TRBV5-1|.|few|TRBJ2-7
TGCGCCAGCAGCTCCCTAGCCCTGAGCTCCTACGAGCAGTACTTC
CASSSLALSSYEQYF
>TRBV5-4|TRBD2|.|TRBJ2-7
TGTGCCAGCAGCTTGGACCAGCGGGGGGCCGACTACGAGCAGTACTTC
CASSLDQRGADYEQYF
>TRBV19|TRBD2|.|TRBJ2-2
TGTGCCAGTGCTAGCGGGAGGGCCGCCGGGGAGCTGTTTTTT
CASASGRAAGELFF
>TRBV9|.|.|TRBJ1-5
TGTGCCAGCAGCCCAGGAGGGCAGGATCAGCCCCAGCATTTT
CASSPGGQDQPQHF